This T cell receptor beta chain was recorded in a study of T cells after yellow fever vaccination. A universal primer site and UMIs were added as TCR cDNA was made by 5'RACE template switching. Using its own MiXCR run on the 5' RACE reads, TCRdb lists one record per CDR3 protein. The table includes 550,000 or so distinct CDR3 sequences, less than 20% detected once. Regarding the study as a whole: Weaker overall was a secondary response that nonetheless peaked faster, on day 5 versus 15. Most primary-vaccination clones recurred post-booster (about 96% CD4, about 90% CD8). Within FACS-sorted repertoires, abundant clonotypes contaminating from the bulk population could be present.

This clonotype was observed a few times. No antigen is known for it. This TCR came from a man aged 30 to 45 who received the YFV17D yellow fever vaccine. This material consisted of PBMCs, taken 15 days after the yellow fever booster vaccination.

This chain's CDR3 is CASSIGMRNNEQFF. CDR3 DNA sequence: TGTGCCAGCAGCATCGGGATGCGAAACAATGAGCAGTTCTTC. The gene calls are TRBV7-9 and TRBJ2-1; a possible D gene is TRBD2 (5 bases). The CDR3 has 14 amino acids. CDR1 is SEHNR, CDR2 FQNEAQ, per germline (reference sequence). The V gene lost 5 bases and the J gene lost 5 bases, with 13 bases spanning the gap.